Following are 9 T cell receptor beta chains from one sample sequenced in a study of T-cell reconstitution after alpha-beta-depleted transplantation in children. Unique molecular identifiers were incorporated into the prepared TCRbeta library. TCRdb independently ran MiXCR on the PCR reads; one entry per CDR3 protein. The sample consists of fewer than 90,000 distinct CDR3 sequences, 7% to 8% of them appearing once. The specimen comprised PBMCs from the stem cell graft donor, sampled from the stem cell graft. These TCRs come from a human donor who donated a stem cell graft to a child with acute lymphoblastic leukemia.

This clonotype was seen at least ten times. The chain has TRBV25-1 and TRBJ1-2; tentative D call: TRBD1 (6 bases). The ends were cut back, 8 bases at V and 4 bases at J, with 17 bases in the middle. The CDR3 is 14 amino acids. Germline V gene lookup returns CDR1 MGHDK and CDR2 SYGVNS. The CDR3 reads CASGSFGQLYGYTF. The CDR3 nucleotides are TGTGCCAGCGGAAGCTTCGGACAGCTCTATGGCTACACCTTC.

This clonotype has only a few counts. The V call is TRBV20-1, the J call TRBJ2-5; 7 bases fit TRBD1. V dropped 2 bases and J dropped 0; count of bases not matched to a gene: 21. This CDR3 spans 20 amino acids. Germline V gene sequence: CDR1 DFQATT, CDR2 SNEGSKA (reference sequence). The CDR3 loop is CSARPLLGGQAVIDQETQYF. The CDR3, as DNA: TGCAGTGCTAGACCCCTCCTTGGTGGACAGGCCGTAATAGACCAAGAGACCCAGTACTTC.

Comments on this clonotype: The germline gene is not matched at one end of the junction; a read error may be the cause. V is TRBV6-1 and J is TRBJ1-5; D is ambiguous. The CDR3 is 14 amino acids. Germline lookup yields CDR1 MNHNS and CDR2 SASEGT. The CDR3 region has the DNA TGTGCCAGCAAATCCCCATGGAGCACTCAGCCCCAGCATTTT. Translating gives CASKSPWSTQPQHF.

This clonotype came up many times. V and J are TRBV19 and TRBJ2-1, with D unresolved. V was cut by 3 bases and J by 5 bases, with 2 bases left in between. CDR3 size: 11 residues. CDR1 is LNHDA, CDR2 SQIVND, per germline (reference sequence). As DNA, the CDR3 is TGTGCCAGTAGTATCAACAATGAGCAGTTCTTC. The encoded protein is CASSINNEQFF.

This clonotype was observed a few times. The chain is built from TRBV12-3 or TRBV12-4 and TRBJ1-1; D not resolved. Trimming shortened V by 5 bases and J by 0 bases, and 10 bases separated the two germline ends. The CDR3 length is 14 residues. The CDR3: CASSQPGVNTEAFF. CDR3 nucleotide sequence: TGTGCCAGCAGTCAACCAGGTGTGAACACTGAAGCTTTCTTT.

Many counts were recorded for this clonotype. The chain combines TRBV23-1 with TRBJ2-7; weak D call: TRBD1 (6 bases). TRBV23-1 is an ORF, and what it does is uncertain. The CDR3 sequence is 17 residues long. Trimming pared 2 bases from V and 1 base from J, leaving 18 bases between. The CDR3 spells CASSQRGSGTLSYEQYF. The DNA for the CDR3 is TGCGCCAGCAGTCAAAGAGGTTCCGGGACACTTTCCTACGAGCAGTACTTC.

The V call is TRBV5-1, the J call TRBJ2-6; D possibly matches TRBD1 or TRBD2 (5 bases each). The CDR3 is 14 amino acids. CDR1 is SGHRS, CDR2 YFSETQ, per germline. V lost 5 bases to trimming and J lost 11 bases, with 17 bases between them. In DNA, the CDR3 is TGCGCCAGCAGTATGGGACCCCCCAGCGACGTCCTGACTTTC. As protein: CASSMGPPSDVLTF.

At least ten counts were recorded for this clonotype. The chain combines TRBV24-1 with TRBJ2-3; D remains unclear. Germline CDR1 and CDR2: KGHDR and SFDVKD. CDR3 size: 13 residues. V dropped 4 bases and J dropped 5 bases, with 9 bases sitting between them. The CDR3, as DNA: TGTGCCACCAGTGACCGCCGAGGAGATACGCAGTATTTT. Its protein is CATSDRRGDTQYF.

The chain uses TRBV12-5 and TRBJ2-1; 8 bases align to TRBD2. The V gene's germline CDR1 is LGHNT and CDR2 FRNRAP. The CDR3 extends over 18 amino acids. V shed 3 bases and J 0 bases; nucleotides not matched to a gene: 10. This CDR3 is CASGFFGSGNTSYNEQFF. CDR3 in DNA: TGTGCTAGTGGTTTCTTTGGTAGCGGGAACACCTCCTACAATGAGCAGTTCTTC. The full variable domain, in which reference TRBV12-5 and TRBJ2-1 provide the parts outside the CDR3, is DARVTQTPRHKVTEMGQEVTMRCQPILGHNTVFWYRQTMMQGLELLAYFRNRAPLDDSGMPKDRFSAEMPDATLATLKIQPSEPRDSAVYFCASGFFGSGNTSYNEQFFGPGTRLTVL.